Below, 18 T cell receptor beta chains from the same sample are listed, as sequenced in a study of metastatic and nonmetastatic thyroid tumors. Thyroid surgery had not been preceded by any treatment in any patient. Through MiXCR, TCRdb re-clonotyped the PCR reads. Of fewer than 8,000 clones in the sample, around 20% are singletons; the top ten hold around 10%. The sequenced sample was adjacent normal tissue. These receptors came from a female donor with papillary thyroid cancer or a benign thyroid nodule (not recorded which). Some clones in this sample may be carry-over from other donors' samples.

This clone is labeled as medium-sized. The V gene is TRBV24-1, the J gene TRBJ1-5; D is ambiguous. Trimming removed 1 base from V and 4 bases from J, with 4 bases in between. The CDR3 length is 13 residues. From germline, CDR1 is KGHDR and CDR2 SFDVKD. DNA for the CDR3: TGTGCCACCAGTGATTTCGGAAATCAGCCCCAGCATTTT. It specifies CATSDFGNQPQHF.

The chain carries TRBV5-6 and TRBJ2-7; 14 positions match TRBD2. CDR3 size: 17 residues. Unmatched junction bases numbered 6, after V lost 1 base and J lost 3 bases. CDR1 and CDR2 from the germline V gene are SGHDT and YYEEEE. The CDR3 sequence: CASSLTPGTSGSYEQYF. For the CDR3, the DNA is TGTGCCAGCAGCTTGACCCCCGGGACTAGCGGGAGCTACGAGCAGTACTTC.

This clone rates as medium-sized. The V and J genes are TRBV7-8 and TRBJ1-2; no clear D. Germline V gives CDR1 SGHVS, CDR2 FQNEAQ. Trimming removed 6 bases at V and 0 bases at J, with 17 bases between. The CDR3 consists of 16 residues. The CDR3 spells CASSLLDRVTNYGYTF. The CDR3 nucleotides are TGTGCCAGCAGTTTATTGGACCGAGTGACTAACTATGGCTACACCTTC.

The chain recombines TRBV7-2 with TRBJ1-2; D gene ambiguous. The CDR3 sequence is 14 residues long. Between the trimmed V and J ends, which lost 5 bases and 8 bases, there was a span of 18 bases. Per the germline V gene, CDR1 is SGHTA and CDR2 is FQGNSA. This chain's CDR3 is CASSPQVGGEGYTF. CDR3 DNA: TGTGCCAGCAGCCCCCAGGTGGGAGGTGAGGGCTACACCTTC.

The chain joins TRBV20-1 to TRBJ2-1; TRBD2 agrees at 13 bases. The CDR3 extends over 18 amino acids. Trimming removed 3 bases from V and 5 bases from J; junction bases left unmatched: 13. Germline V CDR1 and CDR2: DFQATT, SNEGSKA (reference sequence). DNA for the CDR3: TGCAGTGCTAGTAGAGGGGAACTAGCGGGAGGGCCGAACAATGAGCAGTTCTTC. Translation gives CSASRGELAGGPNNEQFF.

The CDR3 region is CASKGGAGTEAFF. The CDR3 nucleotides are TGTGCCAGCAAAGGGGGCGCAGGAACTGAAGCTTTCTTT. The chain links TRBV2 to TRBJ1-1; 7 nucleotides line up with TRBD1. The CDR3 is 13 residues long. Per the germline V gene, CDR1 is SNHLY and CDR2 is FYNNEI. The junction had 7 bases not matched to a gene; V was cut back by 7 bases and J by 5 bases.

This clone appeared a few times. The rearrangement uses TRBV7-2 and TRBJ1-6; D not certain. Trimming removed 1 base from V and 6 bases from J, with 10 bases in between. The CDR3 consists of 15 residues. CDR1 is SGHTA and CDR2 is FQGNSA in the germline V gene. The CDR3 loop reads CASSLVANSNSPLHF. CDR3 in DNA: TGTGCCAGCAGCTTAGTCGCAAATTCTAATTCACCCCTCCACTTT.

By sample fraction, this clone is medium-sized. The CDR3 DNA reads TGTGCCAGCAGTATAGACACTTACAATGAGCAGTTCTTC. Its translation: CASSIDTYNEQFF. The chain couples TRBV6-1 to TRBJ2-1; D not resolved. Trimming stripped 5 bases from V and 4 bases from J, with 9 bases between. The CDR3 is made up of 13 amino acids. Looked up from germline, CDR1 is MNHNS and CDR2 is SASEGT.

This clone was found many times. The chain joins TRBV3-1 to TRBJ1-2, with unresolved D. The V end was cut by 4 bases, the J end by 4 bases, with 19 bases between. There are 16 residues in the CDR3. Looked up from germline, CDR1 is LGHDT and CDR2 is YNNKEL (reference sequence). CDR3 protein: CASSPKVYTSIYGYTF. The CDR3 DNA follows: TGTGCCAGCAGCCCCAAGGTATACACCTCAATCTATGGCTACACCTTC.

This clone appeared a single time. The chain is built from TRBV20-1 and TRBJ2-1; 8 bases agree with TRBD2. CDR3 length equals 13 residues. Germline V gives CDR1 DFQATT, CDR2 SNEGSKA (reference sequence). The V gene end was trimmed by 6 bases and the J gene end by 9 bases; junction bases not matched to a gene: 10. In DNA form, the CDR3 reads TGCAGTGCCCGGACTAGCAACTGGGGTGAGCAGTTCTTC. Its protein product is CSARTSNWGEQFF.

This clone was picked up many times. V and J are TRBV6-5 and TRBJ2-1, with D maybe TRBD2 (6 bases). The CDR3 covers 15 residues. Deletions cut 2 bases from V and 8 bases from J, with 16 bases between. Germline V gene lookup returns CDR1 MNHEY and CDR2 SVGAGI. The CDR3 region is CASSYGGGVDYEQFF. CDR3 sequence (DNA): TGTGCCAGCAGTTACGGGGGAGGCGTGGACTATGAGCAGTTCTTC.

By its share, this clone is medium-sized (0.01 to 0.1%). J is TRBJ1-6 and V is TRBV15; D is possibly TRBD1 (5 bases). CDR1 is LNHNV, CDR2 YYDKDF, per germline (reference sequence). V lost 1 base and J lost 10, with 11 bases in between. The CDR3 spans 14 residues. CDR3 region: CATSRGGDGSPLHF. CDR3 sequence (DNA): TGTGCCACCAGCAGAGGAGGGGATGGCTCACCCCTCCACTTT. Complete variable domain (other parts from reference TRBV15 and TRBJ1-6): DAMVIQNPRYQVTQFGKPVTLSCSQTLNHNVMYWYQQKSSQAPKLLFHYYDKDFNNEADTPDNFQSRRPNTSFCFLDIRSPGLGDTAMYLCATSRGGDGSPLHFGNGTRLTVT.

This clone was recorded at least ten times. The rearrangement links TRBV18 to TRBJ1-1; D possibly corresponds to TRBD1 (6 bases). This CDR3 has 17 amino acids. Trimming cost V 2 bases and J 3 bases, with 19 bases left between them. CDR1 is KGHSH, CDR2 LQKENI, per germline. The CDR3 reads CASSPSLEGPGDTEAFF. The CDR3 DNA reads as TGTGCCAGCTCACCAAGTTTAGAAGGGCCAGGGGACACTGAAGCTTTCTTT.

This chain uses TRBV2 with TRBJ2-7, with TRBD1 as a possible D gene (6 bases). Germline loops: CDR1 SNHLY, CDR2 FYNNEI. The length of the CDR3 is 13 residues. Trimming removed 6 bases from V and 2 bases from J, with 11 bases in between. The CDR3 DNA reads as TGTGCCAGCAGCGGGACAAAGACCTACGAGCAGTACTTC. This encodes CASSGTKTYEQYF.

By share, this clone ranks as medium-sized. V and J are TRBV6-1 and TRBJ2-7; D possibly corresponds to TRBD1 (5 bases). CDR3 size: 13 residues. From germline, CDR1 is MNHNS and CDR2 SASEGT. V shed 2 bases and J shed 6 bases, with 11 bases lying between them. CDR3 DNA: TGTGCCAGCAGTGAAATAAGGGGATCCGAGCAGTACTTC. Protein product: CASSEIRGSEQYF.

This clone is termed medium-sized. The genes are TRBV5-1 and TRBJ2-1, with 7 bases that match TRBD2. Unmatched junction bases numbered 5, after V lost 4 bases and J lost 1 base. CDR1 and CDR2 from the germline V gene are SGHRS and YFSETQ. This CDR3 contains 15 residues. CDR3 DNA: TGCGCCAGCAGCCCAGTCGGGGGGTCCTACAATGAGCAGTTCTTC. This translates into CASSPVGGSYNEQFF.

This clone occurred once. The chain employs TRBV20-1 and TRBJ1-1; D remains unclear. CDR1 and CDR2 (germline): DFQATT, SNEGSKA (reference sequence). The CDR3 is made up of 13 amino acids. The V gene lost 2 bases and the J gene lost 2 bases, with 9 bases spanning the gap. The CDR3 DNA sequence: TGCAGTGCTAGAAGTCAGCCAAACACTGAAGCTTTCTTT. Its protein product is CSARSQPNTEAFF.

This clone ranks as medium-sized (0.01 to 0.1%). The chain couples TRBV5-6 to TRBJ1-5; no firm D call. CDR3 length: 14 amino acids. Per the germline V gene, CDR1 is SGHDT and CDR2 is YYEEEE. Trimming took 1 base from V and 9 from J, leaving 14 bases between them. The CDR3 is CASSLFAGLGPQHF. The CDR3, as DNA: TGTGCCAGCAGCTTGTTCGCGGGCCTCGGGCCCCAGCATTTT.